The rows below give T cell receptor beta chains drawn from one sample of a study of cytomegalovirus exposure and HLA in healthy donors. Clones were read by immunoSEQ multiplex PCR, and TCRdb kept only the in-frame ones, dropping some. The table records some 160,000 clones, about four fifths of them present only once. Sequenced: PBMCs. These receptors originate from a woman aged 50 to 60 in good health and CMV-seronegative. CDR3s include the opening cysteine and the closing phenylalanine or tryptophan. The D gene is left open where the match is weak. The listing skips clone size in some rows; elsewhere it reads once, few, many or a size class.

DNA,CDR3,D,J,V,size
TGTGCCAGCGGGGGACAGGGGACAGATACGCAGTATTTT,CASGGQGTDTQYF,TRBD1,TRBJ2-3,TRBV28,once
TGCGCCAGCAGCTTCGGCGGGGGGGAGTACAATGAGCAGTTCTTC,CASSFGGGEYNEQFF,TRBD2,TRBJ2-1,TRBV5-1,.
TGTGCCAGCTCACCACGGACAGGGGTAATCGAGCAGTACTTC,CASSPRTGVIEQYF,TRBD1,TRBJ2-7,TRBV18,few
TGTGCCAGCAGTTTAGGGCGGGGTCCTACAGATACGCAGTATTTT,CASSLGRGPTDTQYF,.,TRBJ2-3,TRBV28,.
TGTGCCACCAGCCGATTGACAGGACTCAATCAGCCCCAGCATTTT,CATSRLTGLNQPQHF,.,TRBJ1-5,TRBV15,.
TGCGCCAGCAGCCAAGTGGGGGGGGGTACAGATACGCAGTATTTT,CASSQVGGGTDTQYF,TRBD2,TRBJ2-3,TRBV4-1,.
TGCAGCGCGCAGGACAGGCACATTGGCACTGAAGCTTTCTTT,CSAQDRHIGTEAFF,TRBD1,TRBJ1-1,TRBV29-1,.
TGTGCCAGCAGCGCCGGGGGGGGGACAGGGCGAGGCGAGCAGTACTTC,CASSAGGGTGRGEQYF,.,TRBJ2-7,TRBV9,.
TGTGCCAGTGGGCCAGCCACTGGAAACACCATATATTTT,CASGPATGNTIYF,.,TRBJ1-3,TRBV19,.
TGTGCCACCAGCAGAGGTGGACAGGGTTATGAGCCCCAGCATTTT,CATSRGGQGYEPQHF,TRBD1,TRBJ1-5,TRBV15,.
TGTGCCAGCAGTTCATTGGAGACAGATACGCAGTATTTT,CASSSLETDTQYF,.,TRBJ2-3,TRBV28,.
TGCGCCAGCACCGGTCCTTCTCCCTACGAGCAGTACTTC,CASTGPSPYEQYF,.,TRBJ2-7,TRBV5-1,few
TGTGCCAGCAGGGGACAGGGGACGGGACAGCCCCAGCATTTT,CASRGQGTGQPQHF,TRBD1,TRBJ1-5,TRBV6-1,.
TGTGCCAGCAGCTTAACCTCGGTGGGCGGGGGGGCGGATACGCAGTATTTT,CASSLTSVGGGADTQYF,TRBD2,TRBJ2-3,TRBV7-3,.
TGTGCCAGCAGGGTACCTAGTTTTTCCTCTGGAAACACCATATATTTT,CASRVPSFSSGNTIYF,.,TRBJ1-3,TRBV28,.
TGTGCCAGCAGCTTGTCGCCTACCTACGAGCAGTACTTC,CASSLSPTYEQYF,.,TRBJ2-7,TRBV5-4,.
TGTGCCAGCAGCGTGCAACCAGCGGAGACCCAGTACTTC,CASSVQPAETQYF,.,TRBJ2-5,TRBV9,.
TGTGCCAGCAGCCGCCGGGGGGCCTCGAGCTCCTACAATGAGCAGTTCTTC,CASSRRGASSSYNEQFF,.,TRBJ2-1,TRBV7-2,.
TGCGCCAGCAGCTTGACTAGCGGGACGGGTGAGCAGTTCTTC,CASSLTSGTGEQFF,TRBD2,TRBJ2-1,TRBV5-1,.
TGTGCCAGTAAGGCGGGAGGGTGGGACAATGAGCAGTTCTTC,CASKAGGWDNEQFF,TRBD2,TRBJ2-1,TRBV19,.
TGCGCCAGCAGCCAGTCGAGGCAGGGGTTTCTCGAGCAGTACTTC,CASSQSRQGFLEQYF,.,TRBJ2-7,TRBV4-1,.
TGTGCCAGCAGTCCGGGACTCCAATTCTACGAGCAGTACTTC,CASSPGLQFYEQYF,.,TRBJ2-7,TRBV27,.
TGCGCCAGCAGCCCGGGGACTAGCGGGCGCACAGATACGCAGTATTTT,CASSPGTSGRTDTQYF,TRBD2,TRBJ2-3,TRBV5-1,.
TGTGCCAGCACCGACAGAAACACTGAAGCTTTCTTT,CASTDRNTEAFF,.,TRBJ1-1,TRBV7-9,.
TGTGCAAGTCGCTTAGAGGGGGGGAGCGGGGAAACCTACGAGCAGTACTTC,CASRLEGGSGETYEQYF,.,TRBJ2-7,TRBV12-2,.
TGTGCCAGCAGCGTAATGGCGGGGGGTGGCACAGATACGCAGTATTTT,CASSVMAGGGTDTQYF,TRBD2,TRBJ2-3,TRBV9,.
TGTGCCACCCAAGACAGGGGAACCTACGAGCAGTACTTC,CATQDRGTYEQYF,TRBD1,TRBJ2-7,TRBV19,.
TGTGCCAGTAGTACCTCGACAGGGAGCTCCTACGAGCAGTACTTC,CASSTSTGSSYEQYF,TRBD1,TRBJ2-7,TRBV19,.
TGTGCCAGCAGCTCGGACTGGACGAACACCGGGGAGCTGTTTTTT,CASSSDWTNTGELFF,.,TRBJ2-2,TRBV5-6,.
TGTGCCAGCAGTGTAGGACTTACTTATGGCTACACCTTC,CASSVGLTYGYTF,.,TRBJ1-2,TRBV6-5,few
TGTGCCAGCTATAGCGGAAAGAGCTCCTACAATGAGCAGTTCTTC,CASYSGKSSYNEQFF,.,TRBJ2-1,TRBV28,few
TGTGCCAGCAGCTTCCGGGACAGGGGGTCTGAGCAGTACTTC,CASSFRDRGSEQYF,TRBD1,TRBJ2-7,TRBV5-6,.
TGTGCCAGCAGATTCAGGTCTAGGACTAGCGGTCTCAAAGGGGGCTACAATGAGCAGTTCTTC,CASRFRSRTSGLKGGYNEQFF,.,TRBJ2-1,TRBV21-1,.
TGTGCCACCAGCAGAGATCGCCAGTATACAGATACGCAGTATTTT,CATSRDRQYTDTQYF,.,TRBJ2-3,TRBV15,.
TGTGCCAGCAGCCTAGCGGGGGGGCCGCTAAATGAGCAGTTCTTC,CASSLAGGPLNEQFF,TRBD2,TRBJ2-1,TRBV27,.
TGTGCCAGCAGCGCAGGACAGGGTAATGAAAAACTGTTTTTT,CASSAGQGNEKLFF,TRBD1,TRBJ1-4,TRBV9,once
TGTGCCAGCTTGGGGGGAGCTTTCTTT,CASLGGAFF,.,TRBJ1-1,TRBV18,.
TGCGCCAGCAGCCAAGATCCGTTGGGGGGTAATCAGCCCCAGCATTTT,CASSQDPLGGNQPQHF,.,TRBJ1-5,TRBV4-1,.
TGTGCCAGCAGCGTAGAACACAGCTCCTACGAGCAGTACTTC,CASSVEHSSYEQYF,.,TRBJ2-7,TRBV9,.
TGTGCCAGCAGGACGGCCGGCAGGGATACGCAGTATTTT,CASRTAGRDTQYF,.,TRBJ2-3,TRBV6-1,.
TGCGCCAGCAGCTTGGCCGGGGGGTGGGTTCGCGAAAAACTGTTTTTT,CASSLAGGWVREKLFF,.,TRBJ1-4,TRBV5-1,.
TGTGCCAGCAGCCGGGACAGGGAGTTTTCACCCCTCCACTTT,CASSRDREFSPLHF,TRBD1,TRBJ1-6,TRBV6-6,.
TGTGCCAGCAGCAGAGGGGACAGGGATGCCCAGTACTTC,CASSRGDRDAQYF,TRBD1,TRBJ2-5,TRBV11-3,.
TGTGCCAGCATGGGAAACCGGGGAGTGTACACTGAAGCTTTCTTT,CASMGNRGVYTEAFF,.,TRBJ1-1,TRBV28,few
TGCGCCAGCAGTAAGGTGGGCGCCGGGGAGCTGTTTTTT,CASSKVGAGELFF,.,TRBJ2-2,TRBV10-1,once
TGCGCCAGCAGACGGACTAGCGGGGGGGCTATAGATACGCAGTATTTT,CASRRTSGGAIDTQYF,TRBD2,TRBJ2-3,TRBV4-3,.
TGTGCCAGCAGCCATCAGCCCCCGGGGGACGAGCAGTACTTC,CASSHQPPGDEQYF,.,TRBJ2-7,TRBV28,.
TGTGCCAGCAGCCCCCGGACAGGAGCCTCTGGAAACACCATATATTTT,CASSPRTGASGNTIYF,TRBD1,TRBJ1-3,TRBV5-4,.
TGTGCCAGCAGGTTTGAGACAGGCTCGGGCTCCTACGAGCAGTACTTC,CASRFETGSGSYEQYF,.,TRBJ2-7,TRBV28,.
TGCGCCAGCAGCTTGGGACTAGCGGGGGCATTACAAGAGACCCAGTACTTC,CASSLGLAGALQETQYF,TRBD2,TRBJ2-5,TRBV5-1,.